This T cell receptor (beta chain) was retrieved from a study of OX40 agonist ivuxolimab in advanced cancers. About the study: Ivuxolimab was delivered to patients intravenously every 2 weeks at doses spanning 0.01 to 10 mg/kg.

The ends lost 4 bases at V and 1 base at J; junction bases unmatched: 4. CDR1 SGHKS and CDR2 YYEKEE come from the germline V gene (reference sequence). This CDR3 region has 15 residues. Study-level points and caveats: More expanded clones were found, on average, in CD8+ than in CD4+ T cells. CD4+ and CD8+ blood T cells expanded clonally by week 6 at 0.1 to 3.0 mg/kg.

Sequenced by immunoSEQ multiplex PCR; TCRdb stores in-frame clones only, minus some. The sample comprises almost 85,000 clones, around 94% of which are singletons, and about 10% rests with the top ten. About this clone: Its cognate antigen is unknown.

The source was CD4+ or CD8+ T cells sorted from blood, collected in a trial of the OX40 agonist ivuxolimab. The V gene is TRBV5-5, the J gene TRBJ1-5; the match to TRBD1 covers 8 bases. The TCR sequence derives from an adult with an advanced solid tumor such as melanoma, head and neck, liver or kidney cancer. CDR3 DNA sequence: TGTGCCAGCAGCGTCGACAGGGGAAGCAATCAGCCCCAGCATTTT. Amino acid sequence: CASSVDRGSNQPQHF.